Sequencing of this T cell receptor (beta chain) was carried out in a study of T cell changes during pregnancy in multiple sclerosis. The assay was immunoSEQ multiplex PCR, and TCRdb's table has in-frame clones only and misses some. The sample lists over 55,000 clones; 90% were seen once. CDR1 is MNHEY and CDR2 is SMNVEV in the germline V gene (reference sequence). The CDR3 has 13 residues. V gave up 7 bases and J gave up 3 bases; unmatched junction bases: 6. The chain is built from TRBV27 and TRBJ2-7, with 7 bases that match TRBD2. The receptor was isolated from a female donor in good health, enrolled as a control in a pregnancy study. This specimen was peripheral blood, taken after pregnancy. This CDR3 reads CASKPGGSYEQYF. The CDR3 nucleotides are TGTGCCAGCAAACCCGGCGGGAGCTACGAGCAGTACTTC.